The T cell receptor beta chain under discussion was sequenced for a study of T cells in Graves' hyperthyroidism and ophthalmopathy. The TCR beta CDR3 regions underwent amplification using RNA transcripts as the source. The HTBI primer set drove a first-round RT-PCR of the TCR CDR3. TCRdb passed the multiplex PCR reads through MiXCR, listing each CDR3 protein once. This table holds hundreds of thousands of distinct CDR3 sequences, 14% to 15% found once. The CDR3 is 18 residues long. V was cut by 3 bases and J by 2 bases, with 22 bases left in between. Material: blood. The TCR sequence derives from a woman in her forties with Graves' ophthalmopathy. The rearrangement joins TRBV12-3 or TRBV12-4 to TRBJ1-1; tentative D call: TRBD1 (5 bases). Here the CDR3 reads CASSLGQQGRGLNTEAFF. As DNA, the CDR3 is TGTGCCAGCAGTTTGGGTCAGCAGGGTAGGGGCTTAAACACTGAAGCTTTCTTT.